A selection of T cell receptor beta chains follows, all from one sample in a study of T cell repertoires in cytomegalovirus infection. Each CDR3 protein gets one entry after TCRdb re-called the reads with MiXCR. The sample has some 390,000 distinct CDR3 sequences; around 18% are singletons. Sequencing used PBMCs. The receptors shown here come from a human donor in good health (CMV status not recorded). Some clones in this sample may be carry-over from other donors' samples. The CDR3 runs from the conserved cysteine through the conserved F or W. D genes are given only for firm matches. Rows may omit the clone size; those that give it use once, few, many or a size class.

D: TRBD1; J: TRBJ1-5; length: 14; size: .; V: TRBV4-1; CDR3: CTSSIRTGNQPQHF; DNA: TGCACCAGCAGCATAAGGACAGGAAATCAGCCCCAGCATTTT
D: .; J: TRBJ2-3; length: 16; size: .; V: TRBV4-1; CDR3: CASSQILATLTDTQYF; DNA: TGCGCCAGCAGCCAAATACTAGCAACCTTAACAGATACGCAGTATTTT
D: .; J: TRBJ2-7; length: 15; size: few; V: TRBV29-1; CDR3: CSVELRTRFSYEQYF; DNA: TGCAGCGTTGAACTACGGACCCGATTCTCCTACGAGCAGTACTTC
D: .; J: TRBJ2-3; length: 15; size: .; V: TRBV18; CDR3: CASSPLRGGTDTQYF; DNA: TGTGCCAGCTCACCACTCCGGGGTGGGACAGATACGCAGTATTTT
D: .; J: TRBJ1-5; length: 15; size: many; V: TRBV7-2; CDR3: CASSLVVGTNQPQHF; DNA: TGTGCCAGCAGCTTAGTGGTTGGCACTAATCAGCCCCAGCATTTT
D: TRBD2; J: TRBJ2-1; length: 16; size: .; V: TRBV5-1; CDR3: CASSLAGTSIDNEQFF; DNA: TGCGCCAGCAGCTTGGCCGGGACTAGTATCGACAATGAGCAGTTCTTC
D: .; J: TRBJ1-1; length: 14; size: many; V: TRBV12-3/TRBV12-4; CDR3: CASSSPDPNTEAFF; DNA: TGTGCCAGCAGTTCCCCGGACCCGAACACTGAAGCTTTCTTT
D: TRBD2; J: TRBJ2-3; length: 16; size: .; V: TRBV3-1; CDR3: CASRPSLAGPRNTQYF; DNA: TGTGCCAGCAGGCCTAGTCTAGCGGGGCCCCGAAATACGCAGTATTTT
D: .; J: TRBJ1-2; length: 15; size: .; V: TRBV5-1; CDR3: CASSLVRTGHYGYTF; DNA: TGCGCCAGCAGCTTGGTCCGCACAGGGCACTATGGCTACACCTTC
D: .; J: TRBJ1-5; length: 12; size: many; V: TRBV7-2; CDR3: CASSFFNQPQHF; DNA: TGTGCCAGCAGCTTTTTTAACCAGCCCCAGCATTTT
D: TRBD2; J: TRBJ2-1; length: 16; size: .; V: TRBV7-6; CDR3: CASSPLPGGSYNEQFF; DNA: TGTGCCAGCAGCCCACTGCCGGGAGGATCCTACAATGAGCAGTTCTTC
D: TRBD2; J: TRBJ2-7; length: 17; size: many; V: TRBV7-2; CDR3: CASSLRLAGALSYEQYF; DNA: TGTGCCAGCAGCTTACGGCTAGCGGGTGCACTCTCCTACGAGCAGTACTTC
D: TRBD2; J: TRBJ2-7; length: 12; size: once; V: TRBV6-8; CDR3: CASGGSVYEQYF; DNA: TGTGCCAGCGGCGGGAGCGTCTACGAGCAGTACTTC
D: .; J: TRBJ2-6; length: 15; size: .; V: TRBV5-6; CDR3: CASTDRTTGANVLTF; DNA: TGTGCCAGCACCGACAGGACGACTGGGGCCAACGTCCTGACTTTC
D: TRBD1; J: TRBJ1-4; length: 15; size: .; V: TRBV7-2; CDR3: CASSLSTGGVEKLFF; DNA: TGTGCCAGCAGCTTATCGACAGGGGGTGTTGAAAAACTGTTTTTT
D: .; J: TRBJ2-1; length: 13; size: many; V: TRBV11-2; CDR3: CASNPGGAREQFF; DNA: TGTGCCAGCAACCCGGGGGGCGCGAGGGAGCAGTTCTTC
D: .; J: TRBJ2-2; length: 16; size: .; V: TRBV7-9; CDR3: CASSLPGTKNTGELFF; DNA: TGTGCCAGCAGCTTACCCGGGACCAAGAACACCGGGGAGCTGTTTTTT
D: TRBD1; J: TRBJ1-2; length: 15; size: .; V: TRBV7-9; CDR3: CASSPGRDRRYGYTF; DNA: TGTGCCAGCAGCCCCGGACGGGACAGGCGATATGGCTACACCTTC
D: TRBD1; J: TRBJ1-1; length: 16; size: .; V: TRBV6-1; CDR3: CASSYKGTAMNTEAFF; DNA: TGTGCCAGCAGTTACAAGGGGACAGCCATGAACACTGAAGCTTTCTTT
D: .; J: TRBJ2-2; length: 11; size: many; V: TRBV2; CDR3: CASSESGELFF; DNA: TGTGCCAGCAGTGAATCCGGGGAGCTGTTTTTT
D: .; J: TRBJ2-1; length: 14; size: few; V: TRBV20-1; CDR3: CSAEGPPRGNEQFF; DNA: TGCAGTGCCGAGGGGCCTCCTAGGGGGAATGAGCAGTTCTTC
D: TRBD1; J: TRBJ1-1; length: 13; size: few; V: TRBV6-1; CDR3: CASGRQGNTEAFF; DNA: TGTGCCAGCGGAAGACAGGGTAACACTGAAGCTTTCTTT